Listed below are T cell receptor beta chains from one sample, sequenced in a study of beta chain features in type 1 diabetes. Produced via immunoSEQ multiplex PCR; TCRdb's table is partial and in-frame only. The data show about 340,000 clones, around 8% seen once. The sequencing sample was made of central memory CD4+ T cells from blood. The receptors were gathered from a woman younger than 35 in good health. Both conserved end residues are part of each CDR3. A D gene is named only where the DNA matches it firmly. Only part of the rows carry a size: once, few, many, or a class if the clone is expanded.

V gene,J gene,D gene,clone size,CDR3 protein,CDR3 DNA
TRBV7-2,TRBJ1-2,TRBD1,many,CASSSRQGAGYGYTF,TGTGCCAGCAGTTCCAGACAGGGGGCCGGCTATGGCTACACCTTC
TRBV29-1,TRBJ1-1,NA,many,CSVVLGKMNTEAFF,TGCAGCGTTGTACTGGGGAAGATGAACACTGAAGCTTTCTTT
TRBV7-2,TRBJ2-7,NA,many,CASSLNIPSPKYEQYF,TGTGCCAGCAGCTTAAATATTCCTAGCCCCAAATACGAGCAGTACTTC
TRBV6-6,TRBJ1-5,TRBD1,NA,CASRTGQGNQPQHF,TGTGCCAGCAGAACCGGACAGGGCAATCAGCCCCAGCATTTT
TRBV6-5,TRBJ2-1,NA,few,CASSYGGYNEQFF,TGTGCCAGCAGTTATGGGGGCTACAATGAGCAGTTCTTC
TRBV18,TRBJ1-4,NA,few,CASSPSLGLNEKLFF,TGTGCCAGCTCACCAAGTCTAGGACTTAATGAAAAACTGTTTTTT
TRBV28,TRBJ2-7,TRBD2,few,CASSSGTRVWEQYF,TGTGCCAGCAGTTCCGGGACTAGAGTCTGGGAGCAGTACTTC
TRBV2,TRBJ2-1,TRBD2,few,CASFSDGSGREQFF,TGTGCCAGCTTCTCGGACGGGAGCGGGAGGGAGCAGTTCTTC
TRBV11-2,TRBJ1-3,NA,NA,CASSLKGTIYF,TGTGCCAGCAGCTTAAAGGGCACCATATATTTT
TRBV10-3,TRBJ2-7,TRBD1,few,CAISDWDRGDHEQYF,TGTGCCATCAGTGATTGGGACAGGGGAGACCACGAGCAGTACTTC
TRBV7-7,TRBJ2-7,NA,few,CASLLTSAGEDVAPTEQYF,TGTGCTAGCCTACTTACTTCGGCAGGGGAAGACGTCGCTCCTACGGAGCAGTACTTC
TRBV18,TRBJ2-5,TRBD1,few,CASSFLPTGGETQYF,TGTGCCAGCTCATTCCTTCCCACAGGGGGAGAGACCCAGTACTTC
TRBV29-1,TRBJ2-3,NA,many,CSVGRTSVSTDTQYF,TGCAGCGTCGGCAGGACCTCCGTAAGCACAGATACGCAGTATTTT
TRBV7-2,TRBJ2-7,NA,NA,CASSLGDYEQYF,TGTGCCAGCAGCTTGGGGGACTACGAGCAGTACTTC
TRBV28,TRBJ1-1,NA,few,CASSLWANTEAFF,TGTGCCAGCAGTTTATGGGCGAACACTGAAGCTTTCTTT
TRBV7-2,TRBJ2-3,TRBD1,few,CASSLQGATDTQYF,TGTGCCAGCAGCTTACAGGGGGCCACAGATACGCAGTATTTT
TRBV6-6,TRBJ2-5,TRBD2,NA,CASSPPLAGGETQYF,TGTGCCAGCAGTCCGCCACTAGCGGGCGGTGAGACCCAGTACTTC
TRBV7-9,TRBJ1-5,NA,NA,CASSLPDQPQHF,TGTGCCAGCAGCTTACCGGATCAGCCCCAGCATTTT
TRBV19,TRBJ2-2,NA,NA,CASSPQGVGELFF,TGTGCCAGTAGTCCCCAGGGTGTCGGGGAGCTGTTTTTT
TRBV19,TRBJ2-5,NA,NA,CASSISTASNVVQYF,TGTGCCAGTAGTATATCGACGGCCTCTAATGTGGTCCAGTACTTC
TRBV18,TRBJ2-1,NA,NA,CASSPSRGWNEQFF,TGTGCCAGCTCACCGTCCAGGGGCTGGAATGAGCAGTTCTTC
TRBV28,TRBJ2-3,TRBD1,few,CASSLLTTGGDTQYF,TGTGCCAGCAGTTTATTAACCACAGGGGGAGATACGCAGTATTTT
TRBV9,TRBJ2-5,NA,few,CASSVASFPGHQETQYF,TGTGCCAGCAGCGTAGCTAGCTTCCCGGGGCACCAAGAGACCCAGTACTTC
TRBV6-1,TRBJ2-4,TRBD1,NA,CASTVTGANIQYF,TGTGCCAGCACGGTGACAGGGGCGAACATTCAGTACTTC
TRBV5-1,TRBJ2-3,TRBD2,few,CASSPGASGNTDTQYF,TGCGCCAGCAGCCCCGGCGCTAGCGGGAACACAGATACGCAGTATTTT
TRBV25-1,TRBJ2-5,NA,NA,CASSDLTGHKETQYF,TGTGCCAGCAGTGACTTGACTGGGCATAAAGAGACCCAGTACTTC
TRBV13,TRBJ2-2,NA,NA,CASSLTPYTGTGELFF,TGTGCCAGCAGCTTAACCCCATACACCGGCACCGGGGAGCTGTTTTTT
TRBV7-3,TRBJ1-3,NA,NA,CASSLTPGNTIYF,TGTGCCAGCAGCCTGACCCCGGGAAACACCATATATTTT
TRBV5-1,TRBJ2-2,TRBD1,NA,CASRTGQGNTGELFF,TGCGCCAGCAGGACGGGACAGGGGAACACCGGGGAGCTGTTTTTT
TRBV18,TRBJ2-1,NA,NA,CASSPHNEQFF,TGTGCCAGCTCACCACACAATGAGCAGTTCTTC
TRBV7-8,TRBJ2-1,NA,few,CASSLRGLAPYNEQFF,TGTGCCAGCAGCTTACGTGGCCTAGCGCCGTACAATGAGCAGTTCTTC
TRBV4-3,TRBJ2-5,TRBD2,many,CASSQGGRRPQYF,TGCGCCAGCAGCCAAGGCGGGAGGAGGCCCCAGTACTTC
TRBV7-9,TRBJ2-2,TRBD1,NA,CASSLRLEQGDTGELFF,TGTGCCAGCAGCTTACGCTTGGAACAGGGGGACACCGGGGAGCTGTTTTTT
TRBV7-2,TRBJ2-1,NA,few,CASSPTPNNEQFF,TGTGCCAGCAGCCCCACACCGAACAATGAGCAGTTCTTC
TRBV29-1,TRBJ2-3,TRBD2,many,CSVGPSGAKLRYTQYF,TGCAGCGTTGGCCCTAGCGGGGCGAAGCTGAGGTATACGCAGTATTTT
TRBV18,TRBJ2-1,NA,many,CASSPGSYNEQFF,TGTGCCAGCTCACCGGGGTCCTACAATGAGCAGTTCTTC
TRBV28,TRBJ2-7,TRBD1,few,CASSGRDRAHF,TGTGCCAGCAGTGGCCGGGACAGGGCTCACTTC
TRBV6-1,TRBJ2-7,NA,few,CASRDPNSYEQYF,TGTGCCAGCAGAGACCCGAACTCCTACGAGCAGTACTTC
TRBV7-3,TRBJ2-1,NA,few,CASSPGGYNEQFF,TGTGCCAGCAGCCCCGGGGGCTACAATGAGCAGTTCTTC
TRBV7-9,TRBJ1-1,NA,few,CASSSISGFNTEAFF,TGTGCCAGCAGCTCGATTAGTGGTTTCAACACTGAAGCTTTCTTT
TRBV7-3,TRBJ2-5,TRBD2,few,CASSLSRTSGPTHF,TGTGCCAGCAGCTTATCACGAACTAGCGGACCCACGCACTTC
TRBV7-9,TRBJ2-7,NA,many,CASSPHGPNYEQYF,TGTGCCAGCAGCCCACATGGACCAAACTACGAGCAGTACTTC
TRBV19,TRBJ2-7,TRBD2,NA,CASSEWTSPNLYEQYF,TGTGCCAGTAGTGAATGGACTAGCCCTAACCTCTACGAGCAGTACTTC
TRBV21-1,TRBJ2-5,NA,few,CASWSGQETQYF,TGTGCCAGCTGGAGCGGTCAAGAGACCCAGTACTTC
TRBV19,TRBJ2-4,TRBD2,many,CASSSRSGSRKNIQYF,TGTGCCAGTAGTAGTCGAAGCGGGAGTCGGAAAAACATTCAGTACTTC